This T cell receptor (beta chain) was retrieved from a study of shared clonotypes between healthy human individuals. CDR1 is MNHEY, CDR2 SMNVEV, per germline (reference sequence). The CDR3 is 17 residues long. V lost 1 base and J lost 2, with 18 bases in between. This clone was observed a single time. Sequencing was performed with immunoSEQ multiplex PCR; in TCRdb, only in-frame clones are kept and a portion is missing. The sample consists of 2 million to 3 million clones, over 85% of them appearing once. This chain joins TRBV27 and TRBJ2-7; TRBD2 might be the D (6 bases). This sequence originates from a man aged 18 to 30 in good health. Some clones in this sample may be carry-over from other donors' samples. Input material: naive CD4+ T cells from PBMCs. Noted subset: CD45RA+ positively selected. In DNA form, the CDR3 reads TGTGCCAGCAGTTTATTATTAGGGGCGCGGGGACCCTACGAGCAGTACTTC. Amino acids: CASSLLLGARGPYEQYF.